Below, 19 T cell receptor beta chains from the same sample are listed, as sequenced in a study of cytomegalovirus exposure and HLA in healthy donors. The table came from immunoSEQ multiplex PCR; TCRdb's copy has only in-frame clones and leaves some out. Among approximately 150,000 clones listed, approximately 86% were seen once. Source material: PBMCs. These receptor sequences come from a man aged 18 to 30 in good health and CMV-seropositive.

This rearrangement joins TRBV4-1 to TRBJ1-2; 7 bases agree with TRBD1. The CDR3 covers 17 residues. From germline, CDR1 is MGHRA and CDR2 YSYEKL. J was trimmed by 5 bases and V by 3 bases; bases with no gene match: 15. The CDR3 DNA reads as TGCGCCAGCAGCCACGGAGAATTCCGCGGACAGGAATATGGCTACACCTTC. It codes for CASSHGEFRGQEYGYTF.

The gene calls are TRBV27 and TRBJ2-5, with D perhaps TRBD1 (6 bases). The CDR3 is 16 amino acids. Per germline, CDR1 MNHEY and CDR2 SMNVEV (reference sequence). V was clipped by 5 bases and J by 2 bases, with 18 bases between them. The CDR3 DNA is TGTGCCAGCAGTCCACGGATCGGGACACCTCAAGAGACCCAGTACTTC. This translates into CASSPRIGTPQETQYF.

The rearrangement links TRBV6-1 to TRBJ2-7; TRBD2 aligns across 7 bases. The V gene end was trimmed by 8 bases and the J gene end by 1 base; junction bases not matched to a gene: 5. The CDR3 spans 13 residues. The germline gives CDR1 MNHNS, CDR2 SASEGT. DNA for the CDR3: TGTGCCAGCCATACTAGCGCGTCCTACGAGCAGTACTTC. As protein: CASHTSASYEQYF.

The chain uses TRBV5-1 and TRBJ1-6; possible D gene TRBD1, 5 bases. The CDR3 length is 16 residues. CDR1 and CDR2 from the germline V gene are SGHRS and YFSETQ. The V end was cut by 3 bases, the J end by 0 bases, with 10 bases between. The CDR3 here is CASSWGDPSYNSPLHF. The CDR3, as DNA: TGCGCCAGCAGCTGGGGGGACCCCTCCTATAATTCACCCCTCCACTTT.

The chain carries TRBV5-1 and TRBJ2-3; 7 nucleotides agree with TRBD1. The CDR3 is made up of 15 amino acids. Unmatched junction bases numbered 5, after V lost 4 bases and J lost 0 bases. Germline CDR1 reads SGHRS; CDR2 reads YFSETQ. CDR3 coding DNA: TGCGCCAGCAGCGCCGGACAGGCAAGCACAGATACGCAGTATTTT. The encoded protein is CASSAGQASTDTQYF.

This chain uses TRBV5-3 with TRBJ2-3, with 15 bases identical to TRBD2. TRBV5-3 is reported as an ORF; its role is uncertain. The CDR3 totals 18 residues. Losses at the gene ends were 2 bases for V and 2 bases for J; bases not matched to a gene: 6. The CDR3 loop is CARSLGLAGGHNTDTQYF. DNA of the CDR3: TGTGCCAGAAGCTTAGGACTAGCGGGGGGGCACAACACAGATACGCAGTATTTT.

The V call is TRBV9, the J call TRBJ2-7; tentatively, D is TRBD1 (5 bases). Germline assignment: CDR1 SGDLS and CDR2 YYNGEE. The CDR3 has 15 amino acids. Trimming took 0 bases from V and 7 from J, leaving 17 bases between them. The CDR3 DNA is TGTGCCAGCAGCGTAGCTGGTTCAGGGCCCAGAGAGCAGTACTTC. It codes for CASSVAGSGPREQYF.

This clone was picked up a small number of times. This chain joins TRBV30 and TRBJ1-6, with TRBD1 as a possible D gene (6 bases). The CDR3 has 14 residues. Looked up from germline, CDR1 is GTSNPN and CDR2 is SVGIG (reference sequence). V shed 2 bases and J shed 6 bases, with 11 bases lying between them. The CDR3, as DNA: TGTGCCTGGAGTCGCGGACAGCTTAATTCACCCCTCCACTTT. Its translation is CAWSRGQLNSPLHF.

The genes are TRBV5-8 and TRBJ2-7; TRBD1 might be the D (6 bases). Deletions cut 0 bases from V and 6 bases from J, with 16 bases between. The CDR3 length is 15 residues. The germline gives CDR1 SGHTS, CDR2 YDEGEE. The CDR3 is CASSLEANRDFEQYF. The CDR3 nucleotides are TGTGCCAGCAGCTTGGAGGCCAACAGGGATTTCGAGCAGTACTTC.

The V and J genes are TRBV9 and TRBJ1-4; a possible D gene is TRBD1 (5 bases). The CDR3 loop spans 16 amino acids. CDR1 and CDR2 from the germline V gene are SGDLS and YYNGEE. Trimming removed 4 bases from V and 8 bases from J, with 21 bases in between. The CDR3 spells CASSLGGSGPGEKLFF. The CDR3 bases are TGTGCCAGCAGCCTGGGGGGGTCCGGGCCAGGGGAAAAACTGTTTTTT. Full variable domain (rest looked up from reference TRBV9 and TRBJ1-4): DSGVTQTPKHLITATGQRVTLRCSPRSGDLSVYWYQQSLDQGLQFLIQYYNGEERAKGNILERFSAQQFPDLHSELNLSSLELGDSALYFCASSLGGSGPGEKLFFGSGTQLSVL.

V is TRBV5-1 and J is TRBJ2-3, with unresolved D. V was trimmed by 0 bases and J by 1 base, leaving 3 bases between them. Germline V CDR1 and CDR2: SGHRS, YFSETQ. CDR3 size: 13 residues. The CDR3 DNA reads as TGCGCCAGCAGCTTGGGGCGCACAGATACGCAGTATTTT. Its translation: CASSLGRTDTQYF.

This rearrangement joins TRBV21-1 to TRBJ2-7; the D call TRBD1 from the table was never checked on the DNA. TRBV21-1 is recorded as a pseudogene. This CDR3 spans 10 amino acids. This chain's CDR3 is CASSKPRTSF. As DNA, the CDR3 is TGTGCCAGCAGCAAACCCAGGACATCGTTC.

The chain is built from TRBV2 and TRBJ2-5, with 13 positions matching TRBD2. J gave up 6 bases and V 5 bases, and 3 bases lay outside the gene matches. The CDR3 extends over 14 amino acids. CDR1 and CDR2 (germline): SNHLY, FYNNEI. The CDR3 bases are TGTGCCAGCAGTTGGACTAGCGGGGGTCAGACCCAGTACTTC. It translates to CASSWTSGGQTQYF. Looking up the rest from reference TRBV2 and TRBJ2-5 gives the full variable domain: EPEVTQTPSHQVTQMGQEVILRCVPISNHLYFYWYRQILGQKVEFLVSFYNNEISEKSEIFDDQFSVERPDGSNFTLKIRSTKLEDSAMYFCASSWTSGGQTQYFGPGTRLLVL.

The rearrangement joins TRBV5-4 to TRBJ2-6; D perhaps matches TRBD2 (6 bases). This CDR3 region has 17 residues. The V end was cut by 3 bases, the J end by 0 bases, with 13 bases between. CDR1 is SGHNT, CDR2 YYREEE, per germline (reference sequence). In nucleotides, the CDR3 is TGTGCCAGCAGCTCCCGGGACTTCGTCTCTGGGGCCAACGTCCTGACTTTC. It specifies CASSSRDFVSGANVLTF.

The V gene is TRBV27, the J gene TRBJ2-2, with D perhaps TRBD2 (7 bases). The V gene's germline CDR1 is MNHEY and CDR2 SMNVEV (reference sequence). CDR3 size: 16 residues. V lost 6 bases and J 0 bases, leaving 14 bases between the germline ends. Here the CDR3 reads CASSLGGGPNTGELFF. The CDR3 DNA reads TGTGCCAGCAGCCTGGGGGGGGGCCCGAACACCGGGGAGCTGTTTTTT.

A note on this clone: This sample includes further DNA sequences coding for the same CDR3. The chain has TRBV5-1 and TRBJ1-2; a weak D match, TRBD1 (6 bases). The germline V gene encodes CDR1 SGHRS and CDR2 YFSETQ. The CDR3 is made up of 13 amino acids. V was cut by 3 bases and J by 2 bases, with 8 bases left in between. The CDR3 is CASSSGANYGYTF. The CDR3 nucleotides are TGCGCCAGCAGCTCAGGGGCGAACTATGGCTACACCTTC.

The chain links TRBV5-4 to TRBJ2-7, with 8 bases matching TRBD2. V trimming: 4 bases; J trimming: 3 bases; junction bases outside the gene matches: 9. CDR3 length equals 15 residues. Germline V gene lookup returns CDR1 SGHNT and CDR2 YYREEE (reference sequence). This CDR3 is CASSLWSGSGYEQYF. Written as DNA, the CDR3 is TGTGCCAGCAGCCTCTGGAGCGGGAGTGGCTACGAGCAGTACTTC. Variable domain in full (rest from reference TRBV5-4 and TRBJ2-7): ETGVTQSPTHLIKTRGQQVTLRCSSQSGHNTVSWYQQALGQGPQFIFQYYREEENGRGNFPPRFSGLQFPNYSSELNVNALELDDSALYLCASSLWSGSGYEQYFGPGTRLTVT.

The chain uses TRBV9 and TRBJ2-4, with 7 bases lining up with TRBD1. Germline V gene sequence: CDR1 SGDLS, CDR2 YYNGEE. Trimming took 3 bases from V and 9 from J; bases not matched to a gene: 15. This CDR3 contains 16 residues. Written as DNA, the CDR3 is TGTGCCAGCAGCGCACCACAGGGGTCTGTAGATGGCATTCAGTACTTC. This sequence encodes CASSAPQGSVDGIQYF.

The chain recombines TRBV7-2 with TRBJ1-5, with 11 bases aligning to TRBD1. Germline V gene data show CDR1 as SGHTA and CDR2 as FQGNSA. This CDR3 spans 17 amino acids. J was trimmed by 6 bases and V by 4 bases; bases with no gene match: 11. CDR3 sequence: CASSSGHRTGGGQPQHF. CDR3 nucleotide sequence: TGTGCCAGCAGCTCCGGACACAGGACAGGGGGCGGTCAGCCCCAGCATTTT.